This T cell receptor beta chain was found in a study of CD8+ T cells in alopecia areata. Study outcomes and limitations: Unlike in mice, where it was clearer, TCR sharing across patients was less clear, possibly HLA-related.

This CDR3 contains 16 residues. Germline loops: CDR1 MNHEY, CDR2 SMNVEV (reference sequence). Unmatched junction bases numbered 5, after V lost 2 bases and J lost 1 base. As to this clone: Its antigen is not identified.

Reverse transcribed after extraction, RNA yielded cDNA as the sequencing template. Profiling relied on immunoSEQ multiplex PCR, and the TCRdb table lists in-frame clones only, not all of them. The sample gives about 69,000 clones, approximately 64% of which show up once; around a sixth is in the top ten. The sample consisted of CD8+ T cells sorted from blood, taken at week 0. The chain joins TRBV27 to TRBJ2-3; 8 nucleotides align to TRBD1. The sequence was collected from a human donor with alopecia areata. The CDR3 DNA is TGTGCCAGCAGTTTACTCGCAGGGGGCGGCACAGATACGCAGTATTTT. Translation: CASSLLAGGGTDTQYF.